One and the same sample provided the 15 T cell receptor beta chains below, sequenced in a study of breast tumors, draining lymph nodes, adjacent tissues. TCRdb analysed the multiplex PCR reads with MiXCR anew, one entry per CDR3 protein. The sample lists about 170,000 distinct CDR3 sequences, 30% to 40% occurring once. Breast cancer patients provided tissue from their axillary draining lymph nodes. Material for sequencing was axillary lymph node tissue. The receptors were gathered from a female donor with breast cancer. Some clones in this sample may be carry-over from other donors' samples.

The gene calls are TRBV12-3 or TRBV12-4 and TRBJ1-6, with TRBD1 as a possible D gene (6 bases). Trimming stripped 5 bases from V and 9 bases from J, with 17 bases between. The CDR3 runs 15 residues. The DNA for the CDR3 is TGTGCCAGCAGTCAGGGGACACCCGGACGTTCACCCCTCCACTTT. It is translated as CASSQGTPGRSPLHF.

The chain recombines TRBV19 with TRBJ1-6; TRBD1 matches at 7 bases. From germline, CDR1 is LNHDA and CDR2 SQIVND (reference sequence). V lost 5 bases to trimming and J lost 6 bases; unmatched junction nucleotides: 7. The CDR3 extends over 15 amino acids. Here the CDR3 DNA reads TGTGCCAGTAGTTCTCCCGGGACAGCTAATTCACCCCTCCACTTT. Its translation: CASSSPGTANSPLHF.

This clonotype was observed at least ten times. The chain employs TRBV2 and TRBJ2-7; possible D gene TRBD1, 5 bases. The germline gives CDR1 SNHLY, CDR2 FYNNEI. V lost 7 bases, J lost 3 bases, and 10 bases lay in between. This CDR3 is built from 12 residues. CDR3 loop: CASTGSGYEQYF. The DNA for the CDR3 is TGTGCCAGCACAGGGTCGGGCTACGAGCAGTACTTC. Together with reference TRBV2 and TRBJ2-7, the CDR3 gives the full variable domain: EPEVTQTPSHQVTQMGQEVILRCVPISNHLYFYWYRQILGQKVEFLVSFYNNEISEKSEIFDDQFSVERPDGSNFTLKIRSTKLEDSAMYFCASTGSGYEQYFGPGTRLTVT.

This chain uses TRBV19 with TRBJ2-7; 12 bases line up with TRBD1. This CDR3 region has 15 residues. Trimming took 2 bases from V and 5 from J; bases not matched to a gene: 4. Germline V gene lookup returns CDR1 LNHDA and CDR2 SQIVND (reference sequence). The CDR3 loop is CASSITGTGGNEQYF. In DNA, the CDR3 is TGTGCCAGTAGTATAACCGGGACAGGGGGCAACGAGCAGTACTTC.

This chain uses TRBV10-3 with TRBJ2-2; 9 bases align to TRBD1. Germline V CDR1 and CDR2: ENHRY, SYGVKD. Losses at the gene ends were 7 bases for V and 7 bases for J; bases not matched to a gene: 10. The CDR3 spans 15 residues. This CDR3 is CAIMTGTGMYGELFF. In DNA, the CDR3 is TGTGCCATCATGACCGGGACAGGGATGTACGGGGAGCTGTTTTTT.

This chain links TRBV5-4 with TRBJ2-3, with unresolved D. Germline assignment: CDR1 SGHNT and CDR2 YYREEE (reference sequence). The CDR3 is made up of 11 amino acids. V was trimmed by 5 bases and J by 11 bases, leaving 12 bases between them. DNA for the CDR3: TGTGCCAGCAGTGTCGACAATGAGCAGTATTTT. This codes for CASSVDNEQYF.

This clonotype was seen a handful of times. A read error may be the cause here, since a much bigger clone is one base away. This sequence joins TRBV7-3 and TRBJ2-7; 12 bases fit TRBD2. CDR1 and CDR2 (germline): SGHTA, FQGTGA. This CDR3 region has 15 residues. V lost 1 base, J lost 9 bases, and 7 bases stayed unmatched. This CDR3 is CASSLNGLAGSGQYF. CDR3 DNA: TGTGCCAGCAGCTTAAATGGACTAGCGGGAAGCGGGCAGTACTTC.

The V gene is TRBV9, the J gene TRBJ1-3; TRBD1 might be the D (6 bases). Germline V lookup: CDR1 SGDLS, CDR2 YYNGEE. The CDR3 runs to 15 residues. V was pared by 0 bases and J by 4 bases, with 11 bases between. The CDR3 region is CASSVAAGAGNTIYF. The CDR3 DNA sequence: TGTGCCAGCAGCGTAGCGGCGGGGGCGGGAAACACCATATATTTT.

There are many counts of this clonotype. V usage is TRBV20-1 and J usage is TRBJ2-7; D tentatively reads TRBD1 or TRBD2 (5 bases each). The germline gives CDR1 DFQATT, CDR2 SNEGSKA (reference sequence). Trimming removed 6 bases at V and 0 bases at J, with 12 bases between. The CDR3 is 13 residues long. The CDR3 nucleotides read TGCAGTGCCCGGGACGGATACTCCTACGAGCAGTACTTC. Residues: CSARDGYSYEQYF.

J is TRBJ2-3 and V is TRBV6-1, with TRBD1 identical over 10 bases. The junction had 3 bases not matched to a gene; V was cut back by 6 bases and J by 3 bases. This CDR3 is 14 amino acids long. Germline CDR1 and CDR2: MNHNS and SASEGT. CDR3 in amino acids: CASRTGGLTDTQYF. Here the CDR3 DNA reads TGTGCCAGCAGGACAGGGGGCCTGACAGATACGCAGTATTTT.

Concerning this clonotype itself: The CDR3 ends on some other residue instead of the conserved phenylalanine or tryptophan, so this is likely a read error. The DNA is omitted, as the CDR3 cannot be located on it reliably, and the CDR3 follows TCRdb's listing. The chain joins TRBV20-1 to TRBJ2-5; the DNA was not used to check the table's D call, TRBD1. The germline CDR1 and CDR2 sequences are DFQATT and SNEGSKA (reference sequence). Counting both end residues, the CDR3 totals 10 amino acids. The CDR3 protein is CSAGGPGQGG.

A note on this clonotype: A read error is possible here, since a much larger clone lies one base away. The rearrangement links TRBV5-1 to TRBJ2-1, with D unclear. The CDR3 consists of 12 residues. Germline loops: CDR1 SGHRS, CDR2 YFSETQ. CDR3 sequence (DNA): TGCGCCAGCAGCTTGGGGAACAATGAGCACTTCTTC. It translates to CASSLGNNEHFF.

This clonotype was seen many times. CDR3 loop: CASSPPSVYEQYF. DNA of the CDR3: TGTGCCAGCAGTCCTCCCAGCGTCTACGAGCAGTACTTC. J is TRBJ2-7 and V is TRBV12-3 or TRBV12-4; unclear D gene. V was trimmed by 5 bases and J by 3 bases, leaving 11 bases between them. The CDR3 consists of 13 residues.

The table lists this clonotype with many counts. The V and J genes are TRBV11-2 and TRBJ2-7; D not resolved. V gave up 0 bases and J gave up 2 bases, with 11 bases separating them. The CDR3 length is 15 residues. Germline V gene sequence: CDR1 SGHAT, CDR2 FQNNGV. The CDR3 loop is CASSLDSTPAYEQYF. The CDR3, as DNA: TGTGCCAGCAGCTTAGACTCGACCCCCGCCTACGAGCAGTACTTC.

This clonotype came up many times. The chain combines TRBV9 with TRBJ2-1; 10 bases fit TRBD2. The CDR3 extends over 16 amino acids. The trim removed 3 bases at V and 5 bases at J, leaving 8 bases unmatched. In germline, CDR1 is SGDLS, CDR2 YYNGEE. The CDR3 DNA follows: TGTGCCAGCAGCGGGGTGACTAGCGGGTTAGACAATGAGCAGTTCTTC. Protein: CASSGVTSGLDNEQFF.